Presented here are 32 T cell receptor beta chains from one specimen sequenced in a study of cytomegalovirus exposure and HLA in healthy donors. Assay used: immunoSEQ multiplex PCR; TCRdb lists only in-frame clones, some missing. The sample contains roughly 100,000 clones, 85% to 90% of which appear only once. The specimen sequenced was PBMCs. Receptor source: a woman aged 18-29 years in good health and CMV-seropositive.

The chain recombines TRBV18 with TRBJ2-1; the D gene is possibly TRBD2 (5 bases). The CDR3 has 15 residues. The V end lost 0 bases, the J end lost 6 bases, and 12 bases lay between the germline ends. Germline loops: CDR1 KGHSH, CDR2 LQKENI. CDR3 DNA sequence: TGTGCCAGCTCACCACCGAGGGATTATGGCAATGAGCAGTTCTTC. It codes for CASSPPRDYGNEQFF.

The chain recombines TRBV7-3 with TRBJ2-7; 8 positions match TRBD1. The CDR3 has 13 residues. Per the germline V gene, CDR1 is SGHTA and CDR2 is FQGTGA. V dropped 3 bases and J dropped 5; count of bases not matched to a gene: 3. DNA for the CDR3: TGTGCCAGCAGCTTTTTCAGGGGGCACGAGCAGTACTTC. Translated: CASSFFRGHEQYF.

The V call is TRBV7-6, the J call TRBJ1-3; tentatively, D is TRBD1 (5 bases). This CDR3 is built from 14 residues. Germline CDR1 reads SGHVS; CDR2 reads FNYEAQ. V shed 2 bases and J shed 2 bases, with 7 bases lying between them. CDR3 amino acids: CASSLSGTGNTIYF. CDR3 bases: TGTGCCAGCAGCTTATCAGGGACTGGAAACACCATATATTTT.

The gene calls are TRBV4-1 and TRBJ2-7; 10 nucleotides match TRBD2. J gave up 2 bases and V 3 bases, and 7 bases lay outside the gene matches. The CDR3 runs to 16 residues. In germline, CDR1 is MGHRA, CDR2 YSYEKL. The CDR3 here is CASSHPGTSVAYEQYF. Here the CDR3 DNA reads TGCGCCAGCAGCCATCCCGGGACTAGCGTTGCCTACGAGCAGTACTTC.

The chain joins TRBV7-9 to TRBJ2-7, with 8 nucleotides matching TRBD2. The CDR3 sequence is 14 residues long. The germline gives CDR1 SEHNR, CDR2 FQNEAQ (reference sequence). V shed 3 bases, J shed 4 bases, and the junction held 5 bases outside the gene matches. CDR3 nucleotide sequence: TGTGCCAGCAGCTTCAGCGGGAGCTTATACGAGCAGTACTTC. Translated: CASSFSGSLYEQYF. Filled out from reference TRBV7-9 and TRBJ2-7, the complete variable domain reads DTGVSQNPRHKITKRGQNVTFRCDPISEHNRLYWYRQTLGQGPEFLTYFQNEAQLEKSRLLSDRFSAERPKGSFSTLEIQRTEQGDSAMYLCASSFSGSLYEQYFGPGTRLTVT.

The gene calls are TRBV4-1 and TRBJ1-2; 8 bases map to TRBD1. V dropped 1 base and J dropped 6; count of bases not matched to a gene: 7. This CDR3 has 15 residues. Germline assignment: CDR1 MGHRA and CDR2 YSYEKL. The CDR3 sequence is CASSQGNSGGNGYTF. DNA of the CDR3: TGCGCCAGCAGCCAAGGAAATTCAGGGGGCAATGGCTACACCTTC.

The chain is built from TRBV5-4 and TRBJ2-7; 9 bases fit TRBD1. V was pared by 4 bases and J by 4 bases, with 9 bases of the junction left unmatched. The germline V gene encodes CDR1 SGHNT and CDR2 YYREEE (reference sequence). The CDR3 extends over 15 amino acids. Here the CDR3 DNA reads TGTGCCAGCAGCGCGGGGACAGGGCCCTCATACGAGCAGTACTTC. Translating it yields CASSAGTGPSYEQYF.

This clone was seen a few times. This chain joins TRBV6-5 and TRBJ1-6; weak D call: TRBD1 (5 bases). Germline-derived CDR1 and CDR2 are MNHEY and SVGAGI. Trimming stripped 5 bases from V and 9 bases from J, with 11 bases between. The length of the CDR3 is 13 residues. The CDR3 reads CASSEGELSPLHF. The CDR3 coding sequence is TGTGCCAGCAGTGAAGGGGAACTTTCACCCCTCCACTTT.

The chain employs TRBV6-1 and TRBJ1-1, with a tentative D call TRBD1 (6 bases). The CDR3 has 14 amino acids. Between the trimmed V and J ends, which lost 4 bases and 4 bases, there was a span of 13 bases. Germline V gene data show CDR1 as MNHNS and CDR2 as SASEGT. The DNA of the CDR3 is TGTGCCAGCAGTGTTAACAGGGAGGGCACTGAAGCTTTCTTT. It codes for CASSVNREGTEAFF.

V is TRBV5-1 and J is TRBJ2-7; D may be TRBD2 (5 bases). The CDR3 consists of 14 residues. Trimming removed 2 bases at V and 3 bases at J, with 12 bases between. Germline CDR1 reads SGHRS; CDR2 reads YFSETQ. The CDR3 here is CASSLFEGSYEQYF. DNA for the CDR3: TGCGCCAGCAGCTTATTCGAGGGAAGCTACGAGCAGTACTTC.

The CDR3 region has the DNA TGTGCCAGCAGTTTGCAGGGGCGGGAAAAACTGTTTTTT. Its translation: CASSLQGREKLFF. The V gene is TRBV27, the J gene TRBJ1-4, with D perhaps TRBD1 (6 bases). With 3 bases removed from V and 8 bases from J, the gap between germline ends came to 10 bases. The germline gives CDR1 MNHEY, CDR2 SMNVEV (reference sequence). CDR3 length equals 13 residues.

The chain recombines TRBV18 with TRBJ2-2; D is unresolved. This CDR3 spans 15 amino acids. The V gene lost 6 bases and the J gene lost 2 bases, with 13 bases spanning the gap. The V gene's germline CDR1 is KGHSH and CDR2 LQKENI. CDR3 loop: CASSTLLLNTGELFF. CDR3 DNA sequence: TGTGCCAGCTCTACCCTACTATTAAACACCGGGGAGCTGTTTTTT.

V gene TRBV6-6 combines with J gene TRBJ2-1; 8 bases are a match to TRBD2. Germline lookup yields CDR1 MNHNY and CDR2 SVGAGI (reference sequence). Unmatched junction bases numbered 12, after V lost 11 bases and J lost 6 bases. The CDR3 consists of 14 residues. The CDR3 loop is CASTPAGVFNEQFF. Written as DNA, the CDR3 is TGTGCCTCTACCCCAGCGGGGGTCTTCAATGAGCAGTTCTTC.

This sequence joins TRBV5-4 and TRBJ1-1, with no clear D. V was pared by 6 bases and J by 1 base, with 4 bases between. The CDR3 length is 11 residues. Germline V gene data show CDR1 as SGHNT and CDR2 as YYREEE (reference sequence). The CDR3 reads CASTGNTEAFF. In nucleotides, the CDR3 is TGTGCCAGCACGGGGAACACTGAAGCTTTCTTT.

The chain carries TRBV14 and TRBJ1-5, with 8 bases identical to TRBD1. Trimming took 2 bases from V and 1 from J; bases not matched to a gene: 10. From germline, CDR1 is SGHDN and CDR2 FVKESK. The CDR3 totals 18 residues. In DNA form, the CDR3 reads TGTGCCAGCAGCCAATACCGACAGGGGATTGTGAGCAATCAGCCCCAGCATTTT. Translated, it gives CASSQYRQGIVSNQPQHF.

This chain joins TRBV5-1 and TRBJ2-1; 9 nucleotides agree with TRBD2. In germline, CDR1 is SGHRS, CDR2 YFSETQ. V trimming: 2 bases; J trimming: 4 bases; junction bases outside the gene matches: 4. CDR3 length: 15 amino acids. The CDR3, as DNA: TGCGCCAGCAGCTTAGGACTAGCGAAATACAATGAGCAGTTCTTC. Translation: CASSLGLAKYNEQFF.

This chain connects TRBV21-1 to TRBJ1-2. TRBV21-1 is tagged as a pseudogene. This CDR3 is built from 12 residues. The CDR3 DNA is TGTGCCAGCATCTTCGGGGACTATGGCTACACCTTC. Its protein product is CASIFGDYGYTF.

This clone turned up a few times. J is TRBJ2-1 and V is TRBV28, with 8 positions matching TRBD2. This CDR3 has 16 amino acids. The germline CDR1 and CDR2 sequences are MDHEN and SYDVKM. J was trimmed by 5 bases and V by 5 bases; bases with no gene match: 11. CDR3 nucleotide sequence: TGTGCCAGCAGTCCGATAGGGGCGGGAGGCCACAATGAGCAGTTCTTC. It codes for CASSPIGAGGHNEQFF. Supplemented by reference TRBV28 and TRBJ2-1, the full variable domain reads DVKVTQSSRYLVKRTGEKVFLECVQDMDHENMFWYRQDPGLGLRLIYFSYDVKMKEKGDIPEGYSVSREKKERFSLILESASTNQTSMYLCASSPIGAGGHNEQFFGPGTRLTVL.

The V gene is TRBV19, the J gene TRBJ2-4, with TRBD1 matching over 7 bases. Germline trimming cut 3 bases from V and 10 bases from J; bases unmatched to any gene: 12. Germline V gene lookup returns CDR1 LNHDA and CDR2 SQIVND (reference sequence). This CDR3 is 15 amino acids long. The CDR3: CASSIEPTGPKIQYF. The DNA for the CDR3 is TGTGCCAGTAGTATTGAACCGACAGGGCCTAAGATTCAGTACTTC. The full variable domain, with the rest looked up from reference TRBV19 and TRBJ2-4, is DGGITQSPKYLFRKEGQNVTLSCEQNLNHDAMYWYRQDPGQGLRLIYYSQIVNDFQKGDIAEGYSVSREKKESFPLTVTSAQKNPTAFYLCASSIEPTGPKIQYFGAGTRLSVL.

The chain recombines TRBV28 with TRBJ2-7; 7 bases align to TRBD1. V lost 6 bases and J lost 2; bases outside the gene matches: 10. The CDR3 spans 15 residues. CDR1 and CDR2 (germline): MDHEN, SYDVKM. The CDR3 here is CASSSISQGPYEQYF. For the CDR3, the DNA is TGTGCCAGCAGCTCTATATCACAGGGGCCCTACGAGCAGTACTTC. The full variable domain, completed using reference TRBV28 and TRBJ2-7, is DVKVTQSSRYLVKRTGEKVFLECVQDMDHENMFWYRQDPGLGLRLIYFSYDVKMKEKGDIPEGYSVSREKKERFSLILESASTNQTSMYLCASSSISQGPYEQYFGPGTRLTVT.

This chain joins TRBV9 and TRBJ1-6; D uncertain. Between the trimmed V and J ends, which lost 1 base and 7 bases, there was a span of 9 bases. The CDR3 is made up of 14 amino acids. Germline V gives CDR1 SGDLS, CDR2 YYNGEE. The CDR3 DNA follows: TGTGCCAGCAGCGTACGGGTTTTCAATTCACCCCTCCACTTT. Protein product: CASSVRVFNSPLHF.

This rearrangement joins TRBV2 to TRBJ1-4, with D possibly matching TRBD1 (5 bases). Germline CDR1 is SNHLY and CDR2 is FYNNEI. The CDR3 runs 14 residues. Trimming stripped 3 bases from V and 9 bases from J, with 14 bases between. CDR3 bases: TGTGCCAGCAGTGACTGGGGAGGGACGCAAAAACTGTTTTTT. Amino acids: CASSDWGGTQKLFF.

The rearrangement uses TRBV7-2 and TRBJ2-5, with TRBD2 as a possible D gene (7 bases). Germline loops: CDR1 SGHTA, CDR2 FQGNSA. The CDR3 spans 12 residues. V gave up 11 bases and J gave up 1 base, with 11 bases separating them. This CDR3 reads CAEGEGQETQYF. CDR3 sequence (DNA): TGTGCCGAGGGGGAGGGCCAAGAGACCCAGTACTTC.

The J gene is TRBJ2-7, the V gene TRBV5-1, with 9 bases that match TRBD2. CDR1 and CDR2 from the germline V gene are SGHRS and YFSETQ. The CDR3 extends over 16 amino acids. Germline trimming cut 4 bases from V and 6 bases from J; bases unmatched to any gene: 14. The CDR3 region has the DNA TGCGCCAGCAGCAAGACCGGGACTAGCTCAGTGGGCGAGCAGTACTTC. It is translated as CASSKTGTSSVGEQYF.

This clone came up once. This chain connects TRBV5-1 to TRBJ2-7; 7 bases fit TRBD2. CDR1 and CDR2 (germline): SGHRS, YFSETQ. The CDR3 totals 15 residues. Unmatched junction bases numbered 17, after V lost 7 bases and J lost 7 bases. Here the CDR3 DNA reads TGCGCCAGCCGCCCCGGGGGTACGGGAGGAGAAGAGCAGTACTTC. Protein: CASRPGGTGGEEQYF.

J is TRBJ2-7 and V is TRBV7-3; a weak D match, TRBD1 (6 bases). This CDR3 comprises 13 residues. V was trimmed by 5 bases and J by 0 bases, leaving 8 bases between them. Germline CDR1 is SGHTA and CDR2 is FQGTGA. The CDR3 is CASSQGGSYEQYF. The CDR3 region has the DNA TGTGCCAGCAGCCAAGGGGGCTCCTACGAGCAGTACTTC.

The chain has TRBV5-6 and TRBJ1-4, with unresolved D. This CDR3 spans 14 amino acids. The germline V gene has CDR1 SGHDT and CDR2 YYEEEE. Trimming cost V 1 base and J 4 bases, with 8 bases left between them. The DNA for the CDR3 is TGTGCCAGCAGCTTGACAGAAATTAATGAAAAACTGTTTTTT. As protein: CASSLTEINEKLFF.

The chain recombines TRBV9 with TRBJ2-2; 7 bases map to TRBD1. CDR1 is SGDLS, CDR2 YYNGEE, per germline. The CDR3 totals 17 residues. The trim removed 3 bases at V and 5 bases at J, leaving 13 bases unmatched. Here the CDR3 DNA reads TGTGCCAGCAGCGAAGGGGCAGGGGGTAAAGGGACCGGGGAGCTGTTTTTT. It yields the protein CASSEGAGGKGTGELFF.

DNA for the CDR3: TGTGCCAGCAGTAGGACAGGCACAGATACGCAGTATTTT. This encodes CASSRTGTDTQYF. The chain joins TRBV2 to TRBJ2-3; D is perhaps TRBD1 (6 bases). CDR1 is SNHLY and CDR2 is FYNNEI in the germline V gene. The CDR3 is made up of 13 amino acids. V was cut by 5 bases and J by 1 base, with 7 bases left in between.

CDR3 sequence: CASSIGPWGQGTGELFF. CDR3 bases: TGTGCCAGCAGCATAGGCCCATGGGGGCAGGGCACCGGGGAGCTGTTTTTT. The chain links TRBV11-3 to TRBJ2-2; TRBD1 might be the D (6 bases). Germline loops: CDR1 SGHNT, CDR2 YENEEA. CDR3 length: 17 amino acids. V gave up 5 bases and J gave up 4 bases, with 20 bases separating them. The full variable domain, with the rest looked up from reference TRBV11-3 and TRBJ2-2, is EAGVVQSPRYKIIEKKQPVAFWCNPISGHNTLYWYLQNLGQGPELLIRYENEEAVDDSQLPKDRFSAERLKGVDSTLKIQPAELGDSAVYLCASSIGPWGQGTGELFFGEGSRLTVL.

The chain recombines TRBV4-1 with TRBJ2-7, with D unresolved. The germline V gene has CDR1 MGHRA and CDR2 YSYEKL. Trimming took 5 bases from V and 3 from J, leaving 14 bases between them. CDR3 size: 14 residues. The CDR3 region has the DNA TGCGCCAGCAGCGTGATTGGCATTTTCTACGAGCAGTACTTC. Its protein is CASSVIGIFYEQYF.

The J gene is TRBJ2-7, the V gene TRBV30, with TRBD1 as a possible D gene (6 bases). The germline V gene encodes CDR1 GTSNPN and CDR2 SVGIG (reference sequence). V was shortened by 1 base and J by 2 bases, with 9 bases between the two germline ends. The CDR3 totals 13 residues. The CDR3, as DNA: TGTGCCTGGAGTGGGGGACACCCCTACGAGCAGTACTTC. Its translation: CAWSGGHPYEQYF.